This paragraph covers one TCR beta chain sequence. This sample stems from a study of T cells after yellow fever vaccination. Using its own MiXCR run on the 5' RACE reads, TCRdb lists one record per CDR3 protein. Among under 25,000 distinct CDR3 sequences listed, roughly 5.6% were seen once. Germline CDR1 and CDR2: LGHNA and YSLEER. Trimming took off 0 bases at V and 4 bases at J, with 11 bases between the two ends. The CDR3 is 15 amino acids. Sequenced here: PBMCs, either bulk or a sorted T-cell subset (CD4+, CD8+, memory, or dextramer-sorted; not recorded which), sampled approximately 47 days after the first yellow fever vaccination. This receptor was taken from a man aged 18 to 29 who received the YFV17D yellow fever vaccine. The chain uses TRBV4-3 and TRBJ2-3, with D possibly being TRBD2 (6 bases). The CDR3 spells CASSQEPGSADTQYF. Written as DNA, the CDR3 is TGCGCCAGCAGCCAAGAGCCCGGGAGCGCAGATACGCAGTATTTT.